The 26 T cell receptor beta chains reported below all come from one sample, sequenced in a study of shared clonotypes between healthy human individuals. Profiled with immunoSEQ multiplex PCR; TCRdb holds only in-frame clones, not every one. The sample has roughly 2.2 million clones, approximately 93% seen once; the top ten hold 0.35% to 0.5%. The sample comprised naive CD4+ T cells from PBMCs. This sample's subset: CD45RA+ positively selected. The receptors shown here come from a young man in good health. Some clones in this sample may be carry-over from other donors' samples.

The gene calls are TRBV27 and TRBJ2-7; 8 bases match TRBD1. With V trimmed by 5 bases and J by 2 bases, 5 bases remained unmatched. The CDR3 loop spans 14 amino acids. The germline V gene encodes CDR1 MNHEY and CDR2 SMNVEV (reference sequence). CDR3 region: CASSADRGAYEQYF. CDR3 nucleotides: TGTGCCAGCAGTGCCGACAGGGGAGCCTACGAGCAGTACTTC.

This clone has only a few counts. The rearrangement joins TRBV7-8 to TRBJ1-1; tentatively, D is TRBD1 (5 bases). Trimming left V 2 bases short and J 3 bases short, with 10 bases between. The CDR3 totals 14 residues. CDR1 and CDR2 (germline): SGHVS, FQNEAQ. CDR3 amino acids: CASSLMRGDTEAFF. DNA of the CDR3: TGTGCCAGCAGCTTAATGCGAGGGGACACTGAAGCTTTCTTT.

The V gene is TRBV6-1, the J gene TRBJ1-2, with D hard to call. This CDR3 is 13 amino acids long. Germline V lookup: CDR1 MNHNS, CDR2 SASEGT. V lost 2 bases, J lost 5 bases, and 9 bases lay in between. In DNA, the CDR3 is TGTGCCAGCAGTGAACCCTCGAGGTATGGCTACACCTTC. It codes for CASSEPSRYGYTF.

J is TRBJ2-3 and V is TRBV2; D is perhaps TRBD1 (5 bases). CDR1 and CDR2 from the germline V gene are SNHLY and FYNNEI. This CDR3 is built from 14 residues. The V end lost 2 bases, the J end lost 1 base, and 7 bases lay between the germline ends. Written as DNA, the CDR3 is TGTGCCAGCAGTGAATTGACAGGCACAGATACGCAGTATTTT. As protein: CASSELTGTDTQYF.

This clone was recorded once. This sample also contains other DNA sequences that code for the same CDR3. The rearrangement links TRBV5-1 to TRBJ2-7; a weak D match, TRBD1 (5 bases). The CDR3 is 13 residues long. The ends were cut back, 4 bases at V and 0 bases at J, with 8 bases in the middle. Germline CDR1 reads SGHRS; CDR2 reads YFSETQ. The CDR3 region has the DNA TGCGCCAGCAGCCTGACAGACTCCTACGAGCAGTACTTC. It specifies CASSLTDSYEQYF.

The chain recombines TRBV18 with TRBJ2-5, with TRBD1 matching 11 bases. Germline CDR1 and CDR2: KGHSH and LQKENI. With 3 bases clipped from V and 4 bases from J, the junction kept 10 bases outside the gene matches. The CDR3 contains 17 residues. In DNA, the CDR3 is TGTGCCAGCTCACCGGAATCCTCGGACAGGGGGCCAGAGACCCAGTACTTC. This encodes CASSPESSDRGPETQYF. The full variable domain, with the rest looked up from reference TRBV18 and TRBJ2-5, is NAGVMQNPRHLVRRRGQEARLRCSPMKGHSHVYWYRQLPEEGLKFMVYLQKENIIDESGMPKERFSAEFPKEGPSILRIQQVVRGDSAAYFCASSPESSDRGPETQYFGPGTRLLVL.

This rearrangement joins TRBV9 to TRBJ2-7; TRBD2 matches 11 bases. V gave up 4 bases and J gave up 4 bases; unmatched junction bases: 7. Looked up from germline, CDR1 is SGDLS and CDR2 is YYNGEE. The CDR3 length is 15 residues. This chain's CDR3 is CASSPLAGVSYEQYF. Here the CDR3 DNA reads TGTGCCAGCAGCCCACTAGCGGGAGTTAGTTACGAGCAGTACTTC.

This clone occurred a few times. The DNA of the CDR3 is TGTGCCAGCAGCCTAGTAGGGGGGACCACCAGCACAGATACGCAGTATTTT. Amino acids: CASSLVGGTTSTDTQYF. The chain recombines TRBV11-1 with TRBJ2-3; TRBD1 or TRBD2 may be the D gene (6 bases each). V was trimmed by 5 bases and J by 0 bases, leaving 18 bases between them. The CDR3 spans 17 residues. The germline CDR1 and CDR2 sequences are SGHAT and FQDESV (reference sequence).

This chain uses TRBV6-1 with TRBJ2-7; D is unclear. The germline V and J ends were trimmed by 5 bases and 5 bases, with 10 bases remaining between them. CDR3 length equals 12 residues. In germline, CDR1 is MNHNS, CDR2 SASEGT. CDR3 amino acids: CASSPRVHEQYF. The CDR3 DNA reads TGTGCCAGCAGTCCCCGGGTCCACGAGCAGTACTTC.

This clone came up once. The V gene is TRBV5-6, the J gene TRBJ2-3, with D uncertain. The CDR3 extends over 16 amino acids. Germline CDR1 and CDR2: SGHDT and YYEEEE. V was cut by 0 bases and J by 3 bases, with 14 bases left in between. CDR3 region: CASSLDGSSRTDTQYF. In DNA, the CDR3 is TGTGCCAGCAGCTTGGACGGCTCCTCACGGACAGATACGCAGTATTTT.

J is TRBJ2-3 and V is TRBV5-4, with unresolved D. The V end lost 2 bases, the J end lost 2 bases, and 15 bases lay between the germline ends. Germline V CDR1 and CDR2: SGHNT, YYREEE (reference sequence). The length of the CDR3 is 16 residues. The CDR3 nucleotides are TGTGCCAGCAGCTTATTAAGATCAGATTTCACAGATACGCAGTATTTT. It yields the protein CASSLLRSDFTDTQYF.

The chain joins TRBV21-1 to TRBJ2-7; the D call TRBD2 from the table was never checked on the DNA. TRBV21-1 is an annotated pseudogene. This CDR3 spans 16 amino acids. CDR3 sequence: CASSNSVDSNSYEQYF. The CDR3, as DNA: TGTGCCAGCAGCAACTCGGTGGACTCGAACTCCTACGAGCAGTACTTC.

J is TRBJ1-2 and V is TRBV5-5; TRBD1 is a possible D gene (5 bases). The germline V and J ends were trimmed by 1 base and 4 bases, with 17 bases remaining between them. This CDR3 has 16 amino acids. The germline gives CDR1 SGHKS, CDR2 YYEKEE (reference sequence). The CDR3 reads CASSLQKGRSLYGYTF. CDR3 DNA: TGTGCCAGCAGCTTGCAAAAGGGACGCAGCCTCTATGGCTACACCTTC.

This clone appeared once. The V and J genes are TRBV7-2 and TRBJ2-1; D gene ambiguous. This CDR3 is 13 amino acids long. Deletions cut 6 bases from V and 7 bases from J, with 13 bases between. Germline CDR1 and CDR2: SGHTA and FQGNSA. Here the CDR3 DNA reads TGTGCCAGCAGAGGTGTTAATGGGAATGAGCAGTTCTTC. This sequence encodes CASRGVNGNEQFF.

In the case of this clone: Other DNA sequences of this sample code for an identical CDR3. This chain connects TRBV5-1 to TRBJ2-5; D might be TRBD1 (5 bases). The CDR3 covers 13 residues. V shed 4 bases and J shed 2 bases, with 9 bases lying between them. Per the germline V gene, CDR1 is SGHRS and CDR2 is YFSETQ. Here the CDR3 DNA reads TGCGCCAGCAGCCTGAGACAGCAAGAGACCCAGTACTTC. Translating gives CASSLRQQETQYF.

The chain is built from TRBV7-9 and TRBJ2-2; 8 bases are shared with TRBD1. J lost 8 bases, V lost 3 bases, and 8 bases had no gene match. CDR1 is SEHNR, CDR2 FQNEAQ, per germline (reference sequence). The CDR3 contains 15 residues. CDR3 sequence reads: CASSFGQGSAGELFF. In DNA, the CDR3 is TGTGCCAGCAGCTTTGGACAGGGAAGCGCTGGGGAGCTGTTTTTT.

The chain recombines TRBV7-9 with TRBJ2-7; 9 bases align to TRBD1. The V gene's germline CDR1 is SEHNR and CDR2 FQNEAQ (reference sequence). V gave up 5 bases and J gave up 4 bases; unmatched junction bases: 3. The CDR3 totals 13 residues. This CDR3 reads CASSRTGVYEQYF. The CDR3 DNA reads as TGTGCCAGCAGCCGGACAGGGGTGTACGAGCAGTACTTC.

The chain joins TRBV25-1 to TRBJ2-1, with TRBD2 matching over 10 bases. This CDR3 is built from 16 residues. V gave up 6 bases and J gave up 3 bases; unmatched junction bases: 8. Germline CDR1 MGHDK, CDR2 SYGVNS. CDR3 in DNA: TGTGCCAGCAGGGACCGGAGCGGGAGGGACTACAATGAGCAGTTCTTC. Translated: CASRDRSGRDYNEQFF.

J is TRBJ2-1 and V is TRBV7-2; D is perhaps TRBD2 (5 bases). This CDR3 has 16 amino acids. V lost 0 bases and J lost 8, with 17 bases in between. Germline CDR1 reads SGHTA; CDR2 reads FQGNSA. Here the CDR3 DNA reads TGTGCCAGCAGCTTAGCCCCTTGGGCTAGCAGGCATGAGCAGTTCTTC. As protein: CASSLAPWASRHEQFF.

The J gene is TRBJ2-5, the V gene TRBV25-1; D not resolved. The CDR3 has 14 residues. V shed 3 bases and J shed 0 bases, with 8 bases lying between them. Germline CDR1 reads MGHDK; CDR2 reads SYGVNS. CDR3 amino acids: CASSDVRYQETQYF. CDR3 DNA sequence: TGTGCCAGCAGTGATGTAAGGTACCAAGAGACCCAGTACTTC. Full variable domain (outside the CDR3, taken from reference TRBV25-1 and TRBJ2-5): EADIYQTPRYLVIGTGKKITLECSQTMGHDKMYWYQQDPGMELHLIHYSYGVNSTEKGDLSSESTVSRIRTEHFPLTLESARPSHTSQYLCASSDVRYQETQYFGPGTRLLVL.

This chain connects TRBV28 to TRBJ1-1; D is unclear. Trimming took off 2 bases at V and 6 bases at J, with 13 bases between the two ends. The CDR3 loop spans 14 amino acids. Germline CDR1 and CDR2: MDHEN and SYDVKM. DNA for the CDR3: TGTGCCAGCAGTTTAGTACAGCTCAGCGCTGAAGCTTTCTTT. Encoded protein: CASSLVQLSAEAFF.

This chain connects TRBV6-6 to TRBJ1-5; D call uncertain. Trimming removed 2 bases from V and 4 bases from J, with 12 bases in between. CDR1 is MNHNY and CDR2 is SVGAGI in the germline V gene (reference sequence). This CDR3 comprises 15 residues. CDR3 nucleotide sequence: TGTGCCAGCAGTTACGAAGGAACTGCGAATCAGCCCCAGCATTTT. Its protein product is CASSYEGTANQPQHF.

This clone was detected only once. The same CDR3 is also encoded by other DNA sequences in this sample. The chain employs TRBV28 and TRBJ2-7; 10 bases match TRBD2. With 5 bases clipped from V and 7 bases from J, the junction kept 8 bases outside the gene matches. The CDR3 is 14 amino acids. Germline CDR1 is MDHEN and CDR2 is SYDVKM. DNA for the CDR3: TGTGCCAGCAGTAGTCCGGGACTAGCGTCAGAGCAGTACTTC. This encodes CASSSPGLASEQYF.

This rearrangement joins TRBV5-4 to TRBJ1-2, with TRBD1 matching over 10 bases. The junction had 4 bases not matched to a gene; V was cut back by 3 bases and J by 5 bases. The CDR3 covers 14 residues. Germline-derived CDR1 and CDR2 are SGHNT and YYREEE (reference sequence). CDR3 sequence: CASSSRTGGYGYTF. The CDR3 DNA reads TGTGCCAGCAGCTCTAGGACAGGGGGTTATGGCTACACCTTC. Variable domain in full (rest from reference TRBV5-4 and TRBJ1-2): ETGVTQSPTHLIKTRGQQVTLRCSSQSGHNTVSWYQQALGQGPQFIFQYYREEENGRGNFPPRFSGLQFPNYSSELNVNALELDDSALYLCASSSRTGGYGYTFGSGTRLTVV.

The V gene is TRBV7-3, the J gene TRBJ2-1, with TRBD2 as a possible D gene (5 bases). This CDR3 is 14 amino acids long. The V gene's germline CDR1 is SGHTA and CDR2 FQGTGA. Trimming removed 2 bases at V and 6 bases at J, with 11 bases between. DNA for the CDR3: TGTGCCAGCAGCTTATCTCCAGCGGTCAATGAGCAGTTCTTC. This gives the protein CASSLSPAVNEQFF. Full variable domain (rest looked up from reference TRBV7-3 and TRBJ2-1): GAGVSQTPSNKVTEKGKYVELRCDPISGHTALYWYRQSLGQGPEFLIYFQGTGAADDSGLPNDRFFAVRPEGSVSTLKIQRTERGDSAVYLCASSLSPAVNEQFFGPGTRLTVL.

This clone was seen only a few times. The sample has other DNA sequences that encode this CDR3 too. The chain has TRBV30 and TRBJ2-7, with D maybe TRBD2 (5 bases). The CDR3 sequence is 11 residues long. In germline, CDR1 is GTSNPN, CDR2 SVGIG (reference sequence). The V end lost 5 bases, the J end lost 3 bases, and 8 bases lay between the germline ends. The CDR3 here is CAWGRDYEQYF. Written as DNA, the CDR3 is TGTGCCTGGGGACGGGACTACGAGCAGTACTTC. The full variable domain, completed using reference TRBV30 and TRBJ2-7, is SQTIHQWPATLVQPVGSPLSLECTVEGTSNPNLYWYRQAAGRGLQLLFYSVGIGQISSEVPQNLSASRPQDRQFILSSKKLLLSDSGFYLCAWGRDYEQYFGPGTRLTVT.